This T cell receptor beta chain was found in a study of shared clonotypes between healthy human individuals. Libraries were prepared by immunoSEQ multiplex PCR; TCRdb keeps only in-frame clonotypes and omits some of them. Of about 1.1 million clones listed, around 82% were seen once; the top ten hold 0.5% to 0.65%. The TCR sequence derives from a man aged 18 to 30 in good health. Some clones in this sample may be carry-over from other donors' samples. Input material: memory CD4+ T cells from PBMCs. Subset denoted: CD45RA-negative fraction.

In nucleotides, the CDR3 is TGTGCCAGCAGGGGATTAGCGGGAGGAACGTCCAATGAGCAGTTCTTC. Translation: CASRGLAGGTSNEQFF. V and J are TRBV11-2 and TRBJ2-1, with 10 nucleotides matching TRBD2. Germline CDR1 SGHAT, CDR2 FQNNGV. The CDR3 has 16 residues. Trimming cost V 6 bases and J 6 bases; bases outside gene matches: 11. Combining the CDR3 with reference TRBV11-2 and TRBJ2-1 gives the whole variable domain EAGVAQSPRYKIIEKRQSVAFWCNPISGHATLYWYQQILGQGPKLLIQFQNNGVVDDSQLPKDRFSAERLKGVDSTLKIQPAKLEDSAVYLCASRGLAGGTSNEQFFGPGTRLTVL.